A single TCR beta chain is shown here with its context. The data stem from a study of shared clonotypes between healthy human individuals. Using 200 ng DNA, roughly 33,000 T cell genomes, the sorted-subset replicate PCRs were run. Measured with immunoSEQ multiplex PCR; TCRdb has only the in-frame clones, and not every one. The sample holds millions of clones, more than 80% seen once. Germline V gene sequence: CDR1 SGHRS, CDR2 YFSETQ. V was pared by 1 base and J by 0 bases, with 4 bases of the junction left unmatched. The CDR3 totals 15 residues. The TCR originated in a man aged 18 to 29 in good health. Some clones in this sample may be carry-over from other donors' samples. The rearrangement joins TRBV5-1 to TRBJ2-7; 7 bases are a match to TRBD1. Material for sequencing was naive CD4+ T cells from PBMCs. Specified subset: CD45RA+ positively selected. The CDR3 loop is CASSLFRDSSYEQYF. The CDR3 DNA reads TGCGCCAGCAGCTTGTTCCGGGACAGCTCCTACGAGCAGTACTTC.